Described below is a single TCR beta chain sequence and its context. Authors' methods: Scientists estimated how many nucleated cells there were by amplifying reference gene primers. Assay: immunoSEQ multiplex PCR; the TCRdb copy retains only in-frame clones and omits some. V, J and clone size were drawn from that table, and D and trimming were deduced from the DNA. The data contain 300,000 to 350,000 clones, approximately 88% of them singletons. Germline V gives CDR1 KGHDR, CDR2 SFDVKD. Trimming at V came to 4 bases and at J to 8 bases, leaving 16 bases not matched to a gene. This CDR3 is built from 17 residues. The data originate from a study of blood T cell repertoires in COVID-19. Study-level background: Sources were T cells, B-cell-depleted T cells, or PBMCs; the material itself was cDNA or gDNA.

Sequencing was performed on peripheral blood. The sequence derives from a man aged 25 to 40 with COVID-19, enrolled during active disease. The J gene is TRBJ2-1, the V gene TRBV24-1, with 7 bases lining up with TRBD2. CDR3 DNA: TGTGCCACCAGTGACCCCGGGGGTGCGGGAGAGGGCTATGAGCAGTTCTTC. Protein product: CATSDPGGAGEGYEQFF.